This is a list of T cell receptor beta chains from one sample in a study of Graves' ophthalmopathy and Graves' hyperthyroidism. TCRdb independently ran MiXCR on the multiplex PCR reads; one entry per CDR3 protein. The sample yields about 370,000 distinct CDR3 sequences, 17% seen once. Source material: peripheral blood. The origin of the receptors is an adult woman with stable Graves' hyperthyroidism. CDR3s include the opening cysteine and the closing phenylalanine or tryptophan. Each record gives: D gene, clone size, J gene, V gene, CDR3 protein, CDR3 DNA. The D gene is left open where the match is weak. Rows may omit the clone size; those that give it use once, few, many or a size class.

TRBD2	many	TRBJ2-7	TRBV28	CASSVRTSGYEQYF	TGTGCCAGCAGTGTTCGGACTAGCGGCTACGAGCAGTACTTC
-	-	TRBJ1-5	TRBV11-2	CASSLGPGQSDQPQHF	TGTGCCAGCAGCTTAGGCCCCGGACAGAGCGATCAGCCCCAGCATTTT
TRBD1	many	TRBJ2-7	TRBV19	CASSVRQGLGNEQYF	TGTGCCAGTAGCGTGCGACAGGGTTTAGGAAACGAGCAGTACTTC
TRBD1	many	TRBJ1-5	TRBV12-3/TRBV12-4	CASREQGGQPQHF	TGTGCCAGCAGGGAGCAGGGGGGTCAGCCCCAGCATTTT
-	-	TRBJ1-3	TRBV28	CASSRSAPERNTIYF	TGTGCCAGCAGTAGGTCAGCGCCAGAAAGAAACACCATATATTTT
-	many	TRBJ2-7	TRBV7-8	CASSPNYEQYF	TGTGCCAGCAGCCCGAACTACGAGCAGTACTTC
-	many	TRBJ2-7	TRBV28	CASTVRGEAYEQYF	TGTGCCAGCACAGTAAGAGGGGAGGCCTACGAGCAGTACTTC
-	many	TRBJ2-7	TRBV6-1	CAEQPGRHYEQYF	TGTGCCGAACAACCAGGACGCCACTACGAGCAGTACTTC
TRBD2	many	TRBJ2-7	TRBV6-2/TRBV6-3	CASRSLAARLDEQYF	TGTGCCAGCAGATCACTAGCGGCCCGCTTGGACGAGCAGTACTTC
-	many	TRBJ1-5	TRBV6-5	CASSYLRQSNQPQHF	TGTGCCAGCAGTTACCTGAGACAGAGCAATCAGCCCCAGCATTTT
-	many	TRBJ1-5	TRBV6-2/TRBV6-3	CASRPLGPVNQPQHF	TGTGCCAGCAGACCTCTCGGACCGGTCAATCAGCCCCAGCATTTT
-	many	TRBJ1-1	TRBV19	CASSTRGGNTEAFF	TGTGCCAGTAGTACCCGAGGGGGGAACACTGAAGCTTTCTTT
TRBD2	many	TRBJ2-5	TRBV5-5	CASSVGLAGDQETQYF	TGTGCCAGCAGCGTAGGACTAGCGGGGGACCAAGAGACCCAGTACTTC
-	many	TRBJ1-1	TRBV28	CASSLEGWLEAFF	TGTGCCAGCAGTCTTGAGGGCTGGCTTGAAGCTTTCTTT
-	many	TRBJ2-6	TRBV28	CASSVRDTWSSGANVLTF	TGTGCCAGCAGTGTCCGGGACACTTGGAGCTCTGGGGCCAACGTCCTGACTTTC
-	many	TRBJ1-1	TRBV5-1	CASSWRGNTEAFF	TGCGCCAGCAGCTGGAGGGGGAACACTGAAGCTTTCTTT
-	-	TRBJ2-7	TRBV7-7	CASSLAQGRGGLYEQYF	TGTGCTAGCAGCTTAGCCCAGGGGAGGGGCGGCCTCTACGAGCAGTACTTC
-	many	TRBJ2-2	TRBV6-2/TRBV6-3	CASSGADTGELFF	TGTGCCAGCAGTGGGGCGGACACCGGGGAGCTGTTTTTT
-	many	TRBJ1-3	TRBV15	CATSRDRGRGGGNTIYF	TGTGCCACCAGCAGAGATCGTGGCAGGGGCGGTGGAAACACCATATATTTT
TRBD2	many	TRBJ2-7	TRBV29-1	CSVLAGDFEQYF	TGCAGCGTCTTAGCGGGAGACTTCGAGCAGTACTTC
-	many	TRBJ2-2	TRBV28	CASSLKDAGELFF	TGTGCCAGCAGTCTGAAGGACGCCGGGGAGCTGTTTTTT
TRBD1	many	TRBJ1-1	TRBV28	CASRPGQPNTEAFF	TGTGCCAGCAGGCCGGGACAGCCTAACACTGAAGCTTTCTTT